This passage covers 3 T cell receptor beta chains from one sample sequenced in a study of T cell responses to AZD1222 COVID-19 vaccine. Clones were sequenced by immunoSEQ multiplex PCR, and TCRdb holds only the in-frame ones, with some missing. The top ten clones hold about 3% of a sample with over 150,000 clones, around 87% of them seen once. The specimen was peripheral blood, collected on day 0 of AZD1222 vaccination. The receptors were sampled from an adult in good health.

The chain employs TRBV18 and TRBJ1-2; a weak D match, TRBD1 (5 bases). V gave up 6 bases and J gave up 8 bases, with 22 bases separating them. There are 15 residues in the CDR3. Germline values: CDR1 KGHSH, CDR2 LQKENI. Here the CDR3 DNA reads TGTGCCAGCTCCCCCTCCGTGAGGGGACCCGAGGGCTACACCTTC. It specifies CASSPSVRGPEGYTF.

This clone has a single count. The chain couples TRBV20-1 to TRBJ2-7; possible D gene TRBD2, 5 bases. Germline V gives CDR1 DFQATT, CDR2 SNEGSKA (reference sequence). The V and J ends lost 3 bases and 7 bases respectively, with 13 bases between them. The CDR3 spans 12 residues. This chain's CDR3 is CSASEGVREQYF. The CDR3 DNA reads as TGCAGTGCTAGTGAGGGCGTCAGGGAGCAGTACTTC.

V and J are TRBV27 and TRBJ1-1, with no clear D. The CDR3 is 13 residues long. CDR1 is MNHEY and CDR2 is SMNVEV in the germline V gene (reference sequence). V was trimmed by 5 bases and J by 4 bases, leaving 11 bases between them. As DNA, the CDR3 is TGTGCCAGCAGTATAACAAGGGCCACTGAAGCTTTCTTT. It codes for CASSITRATEAFF.